The 23 T cell receptor beta chains given below trace back to one sample, sequenced in a study of CD8 T cells in Susac syndrome (dated by TCRdb to between 2018 and 2021). Libraries were made using the immunoSEQ multiplex PCR assay. RNA was extracted with the RNeasy kit and about 0.5 to 1 ug was reverse transcribed using random hexamers. TCRdb passed the public sequencing reads through fastp at Q25 and MiXCR, retaining productive beta sequences. Here each entry gathers all rows of one CDR3 protein and keeps the most common genes and DNA. The sample table records hundreds of thousands of distinct CDR3 sequences; around 93% of these occur just once. Approximately 0.072% of the sample is in the top ten clones. Input material: CD4+ T cells from PBMCs. Receptors originate from a human donor with multiple sclerosis.

V is TRBV27 and J is TRBJ2-1, with TRBD2 identical over 7 bases. From germline, CDR1 is MNHEY and CDR2 SMNVEV (reference sequence). This CDR3 region has 12 residues. V was clipped by 8 bases and J by 6 bases; unmatched bases: 4. The CDR3: CASGLVGNEQFF. The CDR3 DNA follows: TGTGCCAGCGGACTAGTTGGCAATGAGCAGTTCTTC.

The genes are TRBV12-3 or TRBV12-4 and TRBJ1-1, with 9 bases that match TRBD1. The junction had 4 bases not matched to a gene; V was cut back by 3 bases and J by 11 bases. The CDR3 spans 12 residues. CDR3 region: CASSFGTGRAFF. DNA for the CDR3: TGTGCCAGCAGTTTTGGGACAGGGCGGGCTTTCTTT.

This clonotype was found once. The rearrangement uses TRBV29-1 and TRBJ2-5; no definite D call. V lost 8 bases to trimming and J lost 5 bases, with 12 bases between them. This CDR3 spans 11 amino acids. The germline gives CDR1 SQVTM, CDR2 ANQGSEA. This CDR3 is CSLYEAETQYF. CDR3 nucleotide sequence: TGCAGCCTCTACGAGGCGGAGACCCAGTACTTC.

CDR3 bases: TGTGCCAGCGGTCCGACAGGGTGGCACTATGGCTACACCTTC. Translation gives CASGPTGWHYGYTF. The V and J genes are TRBV25-1 and TRBJ1-2, with 7 bases lining up with TRBD1. V dropped 8 bases and J dropped 3; count of bases not matched to a gene: 9. The length of the CDR3 is 14 residues. Germline CDR1 is MGHDK and CDR2 is SYGVNS.

This sequence joins TRBV29-1 and TRBJ2-3, with D perhaps matching TRBD2 (6 bases). The CDR3 spans 14 residues. Between the trimmed V and J ends, which lost 4 bases and 3 bases, there was a span of 14 bases. Germline V CDR1 and CDR2: SQVTM, ANQGSEA. The CDR3 region has the DNA TGCAGCGTTGTAACACCAGGGAGGACAGATACGCAGTATTTT. This translates into CSVVTPGRTDTQYF.

The chain couples TRBV27 to TRBJ2-3, with 8 positions matching TRBD2. There are 15 residues in the CDR3. V was pared by 6 bases and J by 4 bases, with 9 bases of the junction left unmatched. Germline CDR1 reads MNHEY; CDR2 reads SMNVEV (reference sequence). The CDR3 DNA is TGTGCCAGCAGGGCTGCGGGAGGTTCGGCAGATACGCAGTATTTT. Residues: CASRAAGGSADTQYF.

This clonotype was observed a single time. The rearrangement links TRBV10-3 to TRBJ1-1; 12 bases map to TRBD1. This CDR3 contains 14 residues. Germline V gives CDR1 ENHRY, CDR2 SYGVKD. J gave up 7 bases and V 4 bases, and 4 bases lay outside the gene matches. The CDR3 spells CAISGDRGQNEAFF. The CDR3 region has the DNA TGTGCCATCAGTGGGGACAGGGGGCAAAATGAAGCTTTCTTT.

The chain employs TRBV25-1 and TRBJ2-1, with TRBD1 matching over 9 bases. The CDR3 covers 17 residues. The ends lost 2 bases at V and 3 bases at J; junction bases unmatched: 8. Per germline, CDR1 MGHDK and CDR2 SYGVNS. CDR3 sequence reads: CASSELLGTGSYNEQFF. The CDR3 nucleotides are TGTGCCAGCAGTGAACTCCTCGGGACAGGGAGCTACAATGAGCAGTTCTTC.

V is TRBV5-1 and J is TRBJ2-7; D might be TRBD1 or TRBD2, each matching 6 bases. Germline lookup yields CDR1 SGHRS and CDR2 YFSETQ. With 4 bases removed from V and 2 bases from J, the gap between germline ends came to 13 bases. The CDR3 sequence is 14 residues long. As DNA, the CDR3 is TGCGCCAGCAGCCTCATAGGGGGGACCTACGAGCAGTACGTC. Protein product: CASSLIGGTYEQYV.

This rearrangement joins TRBV15 to TRBJ2-6; the match to TRBD1 covers 8 bases. CDR1 and CDR2 from the germline V gene are LNHNV and YYDKDF (reference sequence). The CDR3 contains 16 residues. Trimming cost V 4 bases and J 2 bases; bases outside gene matches: 4. The CDR3 sequence is CATSTWTGPGANVLTF. CDR3 DNA sequence: TGTGCCACCAGCACTTGGACAGGGCCTGGGGCCAACGTCCTGACTTTC.

J is TRBJ1-4 and V is TRBV7-2, with D perhaps TRBD1 (5 bases). V was pared by 5 bases and J by 0 bases, with 13 bases between. CDR1 is SGHTA and CDR2 is FQGNSA in the germline V gene. The CDR3 loop spans 16 amino acids. CDR3 protein: CASSAQGAATNEKLFF. Here the CDR3 DNA reads TGTGCCAGCAGCGCCCAGGGCGCTGCAACTAATGAAAAACTGTTTTTT.

The rearrangement uses TRBV7-9 and TRBJ1-4; possible D gene TRBD1, 6 bases. The ends were cut back, 5 bases at V and 2 bases at J, with 18 bases in the middle. The CDR3 length is 17 residues. CDR1 and CDR2 from the germline V gene are SEHNR and FQNEAQ (reference sequence). The CDR3 nucleotides read TGTGCCAGCAGCGTAGGCCGGGGGCCTACTACTAATGAAAAACTGTTTTTT. Translation gives CASSVGRGPTTNEKLFF.

This clonotype showed up just once. The CDR3 DNA reads TGCGCCAGCAGCCCACATAGCGGGGTTAGCACAGATACGCAGTATTTT. Translating it yields CASSPHSGVSTDTQYF. The chain recombines TRBV5-1 with TRBJ2-3; 8 nucleotides agree with TRBD2. The trim removed 4 bases at V and 0 bases at J, leaving 7 bases unmatched. This CDR3 comprises 16 residues. The germline V gene has CDR1 SGHRS and CDR2 YFSETQ.

The chain recombines TRBV24-1 with TRBJ1-4, with TRBD1 as a possible D gene (6 bases). Germline V gene data show CDR1 as KGHDR and CDR2 as SFDVKD. CDR3 length equals 18 residues. Trimming stripped 3 bases from V and 0 bases from J, with 16 bases between. The CDR3 reads CATSDGGQAATTNEKLFF. The CDR3 nucleotides are TGTGCCACCAGTGATGGGGGCCAGGCAGCCACAACTAATGAAAAACTGTTTTTT.

The CDR3 region has the DNA TGTGCCACCAACACCGGGACATTGACCGGGGAGCTGTTTTTT. It translates to CATNTGTLTGELFF. The chain links TRBV6-1 to TRBJ2-2, with a possible D match to TRBD1 (6 bases). The CDR3 is 14 residues long. The V gene lost 10 bases and the J gene lost 5 bases, with 17 bases spanning the gap. Germline values: CDR1 MNHNS, CDR2 SASEGT.

The CDR3 DNA reads as TGTGCCACCATGAGGGGGCGGGGGAACACTGAAGCTTTCTTT. This encodes CATMRGRGNTEAFF. The chain combines TRBV15 with TRBJ1-1, with 7 bases lining up with TRBD1. Germline values: CDR1 LNHNV, CDR2 YYDKDF (reference sequence). This CDR3 is 14 amino acids long. With 7 bases clipped from V and 1 base from J, the junction kept 6 bases outside the gene matches.

The CDR3 loop is CASSSGQGPGSPLHF. CDR3 in DNA: TGTGCCAGCAGTTCCGGACAGGGCCCGGGGTCACCCCTCCACTTT. The rearrangement joins TRBV28 to TRBJ1-6; 8 positions match TRBD1. The CDR3 consists of 15 residues. The germline CDR1 and CDR2 sequences are MDHEN and SYDVKM. The junction had 9 bases not matched to a gene; V was cut back by 4 bases and J by 10 bases.

This chain connects TRBV28 to TRBJ1-6; 7 bases fit TRBD1. V shed 4 bases and J 10 bases; nucleotides not matched to a gene: 10. The germline V gene has CDR1 MDHEN and CDR2 SYDVKM. This CDR3 comprises 15 residues. The chain's CDR3 is CASSSATGRGSPLHF. Here the CDR3 DNA reads TGTGCCAGCAGTTCGGCGACAGGGAGGGGATCACCCCTCCACTTT.

V gene TRBV6-6 combines with J gene TRBJ2-7; D uncertain. Per germline, CDR1 MNHNY and CDR2 SVGAGI (reference sequence). Trimming stripped 4 bases from V and 2 bases from J, with 9 bases between. The CDR3 covers 13 residues. The CDR3 sequence: CASSSGRAYEQYV. In nucleotides, the CDR3 is TGTGCCAGCAGTTCCGGACGGGCCTACGAGCAGTACGTC.

This rearrangement joins TRBV6-5 to TRBJ2-7; the match to TRBD1 covers 8 bases. This CDR3 comprises 18 residues. V was pared by 0 bases and J by 1 base, with 11 bases of the junction left unmatched. Germline assignment: CDR1 MNHEY and CDR2 SVGAGI. As DNA, the CDR3 is TGTGCCAGCAGTTACTCATCTAGTGGCAGGGGGCCTTCCTACGAGCAGTACTTC. Its protein product is CASSYSSSGRGPSYEQYF.

The table lists this clonotype with a few counts. This sequence joins TRBV7-6 and TRBJ2-7; the match to TRBD1 covers 7 bases. The V gene end was trimmed by 5 bases and the J gene end by 3 bases; junction bases not matched to a gene: 10. In germline, CDR1 is SGHVS, CDR2 FNYEAQ. The CDR3 extends over 15 amino acids. Here the CDR3 reads CASSRTRQGYYEQYF. CDR3 sequence (DNA): TGTGCCAGCAGCCGGACCCGACAGGGATACTACGAGCAGTACTTC.

J is TRBJ2-3 and V is TRBV29-1, with D possibly TRBD1 on 6 matching bases. The germline V gene has CDR1 SQVTM and CDR2 ANQGSEA. The CDR3 runs 13 residues. Trimming removed 5 bases from V and 4 bases from J, with 13 bases in between. The DNA for the CDR3 is TGCAGCGTTACAGGGTTTGGGGCAGATACGCAGTATTTT. Residues: CSVTGFGADTQYF.

The chain combines TRBV6-6 with TRBJ2-7; D ambiguous. Germline values: CDR1 MNHNY, CDR2 SVGAGI (reference sequence). The CDR3 consists of 13 residues. Trimming pared 4 bases from V and 0 bases from J, leaving 7 bases between. CDR3 sequence: CASSFLSSYEQYV. DNA of the CDR3: TGTGCCAGCAGTTTCCTTAGCTCCTACGAGCAGTACGTC.